The clone carrying this T cell receptor (beta chain) was detected many times. The time point: patch test 1, 2 weeks after DPC sensitization. As for treatment: therapeutic diphenylcyclopropenone sensitization with weekly scalp DPC. These data are taken from a study of human T cells and chemical hapten exposure. The CDR3 totals 15 residues. Trimming took off 6 bases at V and 0 bases at J, with 17 bases between the two ends. In germline, CDR1 is DFQATT, CDR2 SNEGSKA (reference sequence). Each cDNA molecule in the library carried unique molecular identifiers. TCRdb processed the RACE reads anew with MiXCR; each CDR3 protein has one entry. This sample has roughly 100,000 distinct CDR3 sequences, with 11% found just once.

This receptor was obtained from a woman aged 40-49 years with alopecia areata. Some clones in this sample may be carry-over from other donors' samples. The source was whole blood, collected in connection with sensitization to the hapten diphenylcyclopropenone (DPC). The chain combines TRBV20-1 with TRBJ2-5; a weak D match, TRBD2 (7 bases). The CDR3 sequence: CSARLGRGYQETQYF. For the CDR3, the DNA is TGCAGTGCGCGATTGGGGAGGGGGTACCAAGAGACCCAGTACTTC.